The 25 T cell receptor beta chains below were found in one sample sequenced in a study of OX40 agonist ivuxolimab in advanced cancers. Repertoires were generated with immunoSEQ multiplex PCR, while TCRdb's copy carries only in-frame clones and drops some. The sample holds roughly 80,000 clones, 86% seen once. Specimen: CD4+ or CD8+ T cells sorted from blood, collected in a trial of the OX40 agonist ivuxolimab. The source is an adult with an advanced solid tumor such as melanoma, head and neck, liver or kidney cancer.

The chain is built from TRBV5-1 and TRBJ1-6, with D possibly TRBD1 on 6 matching bases. Looked up from germline, CDR1 is SGHRS and CDR2 is YFSETQ. This CDR3 has 17 residues. V was clipped by 0 bases and J by 6 bases, with 16 bases between them. CDR3 DNA: TGCGCCAGCAGCTTGGTTATCCCCGGGACAACTAATTCACCCCTCCACTTT. Translation: CASSLVIPGTTNSPLHF.

V and J are TRBV29-1 and TRBJ2-2; the match to TRBD1 covers 8 bases. J gave up 6 bases and V 5 bases, and 11 bases lay outside the gene matches. The CDR3 has 15 residues. The germline V gene has CDR1 SQVTM and CDR2 ANQGSEA. CDR3 DNA sequence: TGCAGCGTTACCCCTGACAGGGGAGGAGCCGGGGAGCTGTTTTTT. Translating gives CSVTPDRGGAGELFF.

The chain uses TRBV7-9 and TRBJ1-5, with TRBD1 identical over 7 bases. Per the germline V gene, CDR1 is SEHNR and CDR2 is FQNEAQ (reference sequence). The CDR3 runs 17 residues. After removal of 6 bases from V and 0 bases from J, the junction contained 11 bases not matched to a gene. The CDR3 DNA follows: TGTGCCAGCAGTCGGGACAGAGACATTAATAGCAATCAGCCCCAGCATTTT. It translates to CASSRDRDINSNQPQHF.

This clone was detected once. This CDR3 reads CASSYAGKHTDTQYF. DNA of the CDR3: TGTGCCAGCAGTTATGCCGGGAAACACACAGATACGCAGTATTTT. The rearrangement joins TRBV6-5 to TRBJ2-3; D might be TRBD2 (5 bases). The CDR3 loop spans 15 amino acids. The V end was cut by 3 bases, the J end by 2 bases, with 12 bases between. Germline V gives CDR1 MNHEY, CDR2 SVGAGI.

CDR3 in amino acids: CAISPGGQGNYGYTF. As DNA, the CDR3 is TGTGCCATCAGCCCCGGGGGACAGGGCAACTATGGCTACACCTTC. The genes are TRBV10-3 and TRBJ1-2, with 9 bases matching TRBD1. The CDR3 sequence is 15 residues long. Germline V gene lookup returns CDR1 ENHRY and CDR2 SYGVKD. J lost 2 bases, V lost 6 bases, and 7 bases had no gene match.

This clone was counted between two and nine times. The rearrangement links TRBV11-3 to TRBJ1-1; D is unclear. V was cut by 8 bases and J by 4 bases, with 14 bases left in between. The CDR3 totals 13 residues. The germline CDR1 and CDR2 sequences are SGHNT and YENEEA. In DNA, the CDR3 is TGTGCCAGCGCTTACCTCCGTGGCACTGAAGCTTTCTTT. This encodes CASAYLRGTEAFF.

The rearrangement links TRBV18 to TRBJ2-7; no clear D. From germline, CDR1 is KGHSH and CDR2 LQKENI. With 0 bases removed from V and 1 base from J, the gap between germline ends came to 7 bases. The CDR3 extends over 14 amino acids. The CDR3 reads CASSPPEESYEQYF. CDR3 DNA: TGTGCCAGCTCACCACCGGAAGAATCCTACGAGCAGTACTTC.

This clone was seen a handful of times. This chain joins TRBV19 and TRBJ2-7; D is unresolved. The CDR3 extends over 13 amino acids. The V end was cut by 5 bases, the J end by 1 base, with 9 bases between. Germline CDR1 reads LNHDA; CDR2 reads SQIVND (reference sequence). CDR3 sequence reads: CASSRAGSYEQYF. CDR3 nucleotides: TGTGCCAGTAGTCGTGCAGGATCCTACGAGCAGTACTTC. Looking up the rest from reference TRBV19 and TRBJ2-7 gives the full variable domain: DGGITQSPKYLFRKEGQNVTLSCEQNLNHDAMYWYRQDPGQGLRLIYYSQIVNDFQKGDIAEGYSVSREKKESFPLTVTSAQKNPTAFYLCASSRAGSYEQYFGPGTRLTVT.

Here the CDR3 DNA reads TGCGCCAGCAGCTTGAAACAGGGGTTTGTTTTTGGCTACACCTTC. The encoded protein is CASSLKQGFVFGYTF. The J gene is TRBJ1-2, the V gene TRBV5-1; TRBD1 matches at 7 bases. After removal of 1 base from V and 7 bases from J, the junction contained 10 bases not matched to a gene. Germline V gene data show CDR1 as SGHRS and CDR2 as YFSETQ. The CDR3 consists of 15 residues.

This chain links TRBV15 with TRBJ2-5; D may be TRBD1 or TRBD2 (5 bases each). The assigned J gene may be wrong: the sequence end matches TRBJ2-7 better. Germline CDR1 and CDR2: LNHNV and YYDKDF (reference sequence). The CDR3 length is 13 residues. The CDR3 DNA is TGTGCCACCAGCCCCGGGGCCTCCTACGAGCAGTACTTC. This encodes CATSPGASYEQYF.

This chain connects TRBV27 to TRBJ1-1; maybe TRBD1 (5 bases). Germline values: CDR1 MNHEY, CDR2 SMNVEV (reference sequence). The CDR3 runs to 20 residues. V dropped 3 bases and J dropped 1 base, with 27 bases sitting between them. CDR3 DNA: TGTGCCAGCAGTTTTATTACCGTGGGGCAGGCGGCACACCAGAACACTGAAGCTTTCTTT. Protein product: CASSFITVGQAAHQNTEAFF.

V usage is TRBV7-2 and J usage is TRBJ2-1, with D possibly TRBD1 on 5 matching bases. V dropped 2 bases and J dropped 4 bases, with 12 bases sitting between them. CDR1 SGHTA and CDR2 FQGNSA come from the germline V gene. The CDR3 spans 15 residues. DNA for the CDR3: TGTGCCAGCAGCTTATGGGCCACAGGATACAATGAGCAGTTCTTC. This encodes CASSLWATGYNEQFF.

The chain joins TRBV5-1 to TRBJ2-7, with 11 bases identical to TRBD1. Germline V gene data show CDR1 as SGHRS and CDR2 as YFSETQ. The CDR3 has 14 residues. With 3 bases clipped from V and 3 bases from J, the junction kept 2 bases outside the gene matches. The CDR3 DNA reads as TGCGCCAGCAGCTGGGGACAGGGGGGCTACGAGCAGTACTTC. This translates into CASSWGQGGYEQYF.

J is TRBJ2-5 and V is TRBV7-3; a possible D gene is TRBD1 (5 bases). From germline, CDR1 is SGHTA and CDR2 FQGTGA. This CDR3 has 15 amino acids. The V gene lost 0 bases and the J gene lost 0 bases, with 8 bases spanning the gap. CDR3 sequence (DNA): TGTGCCAGCAGCTTAACCCCAGGGTACCAAGAGACCCAGTACTTC. It yields the protein CASSLTPGYQETQYF.

Only a few counts were recorded for this clone. V usage is TRBV5-5 and J usage is TRBJ2-2; 15 bases align to TRBD2. Germline lookup yields CDR1 SGHKS and CDR2 YYEKEE (reference sequence). V lost 4 bases and J lost 6; bases outside the gene matches: 7. This CDR3 comprises 17 residues. CDR3 in amino acids: CASSPGLAGGRAGELFF. The CDR3 DNA follows: TGTGCCAGCAGCCCGGGACTAGCGGGAGGTAGGGCCGGGGAGCTGTTTTTT.

The rearrangement joins TRBV6-5 to TRBJ2-7; the D gene is possibly TRBD1 (6 bases). CDR1 and CDR2 (germline): MNHEY, SVGAGI. Trimming left V 0 bases short and J 2 bases short, with 11 bases between. CDR3 length: 15 residues. The CDR3 sequence is CASSYSSGATYEQYF. As DNA, the CDR3 is TGTGCCAGCAGTTACTCGTCAGGGGCTACCTACGAGCAGTACTTC.

The rearrangement links TRBV6-5 to TRBJ1-1; 8 positions match TRBD1. Per germline, CDR1 MNHEY and CDR2 SVGAGI. V shed 8 bases and J 4 bases; nucleotides not matched to a gene: 6. CDR3 length equals 13 residues. The CDR3 is CASGRTGITEAFF. DNA of the CDR3: TGTGCCAGCGGACGGACAGGGATCACTGAAGCTTTCTTT.

This chain joins TRBV18 and TRBJ1-1, with D tentatively TRBD1 (6 bases). Per germline, CDR1 KGHSH and CDR2 LQKENI. CDR3 length: 13 amino acids. V was pared by 3 bases and J by 7 bases, with 12 bases between. The CDR3 is CASSPDKTGEAFF. The CDR3 DNA reads TGTGCCAGCTCACCGGATAAGACAGGTGAAGCTTTCTTT.

This clone appeared a single time. This chain links TRBV4-1 with TRBJ2-5; 12 positions agree with TRBD2. V shed 1 base, J shed 6 bases, and the junction held 6 bases outside the gene matches. The CDR3 extends over 16 amino acids. From germline, CDR1 is MGHRA and CDR2 YSYEKL. The CDR3 sequence: CASSQAASGGAQTQYF. The CDR3 bases are TGCGCCAGCAGCCAAGCGGCTAGCGGGGGGGCTCAGACCCAGTACTTC.

The chain couples TRBV11-2 to TRBJ1-3; maybe TRBD1 (6 bases). The CDR3 extends over 15 amino acids. The V end lost 1 base, the J end lost 1 base, and 8 bases lay between the germline ends. The germline CDR1 and CDR2 sequences are SGHAT and FQNNGV. CDR3 region: CASSLVQGSGNTIYF. The CDR3 DNA reads TGTGCCAGCAGCTTAGTTCAGGGGTCTGGAAACACCATATATTTT.

J is TRBJ2-1 and V is TRBV7-9; perhaps D is TRBD1 or TRBD2 (5 bases each). V was clipped by 5 bases and J by 11 bases, with 10 bases between them. The CDR3 has 11 residues. CDR1 is SEHNR, CDR2 FQNEAQ, per germline (reference sequence). The chain's CDR3 is CASSPGSQQFF. For the CDR3, the DNA is TGTGCCAGCAGCCCAGGGAGCCAGCAGTTCTTC.

The chain is built from TRBV7-9 and TRBJ2-5, with D perhaps TRBD2 (6 bases). The CDR3 runs to 17 residues. CDR1 is SEHNR, CDR2 FQNEAQ, per germline (reference sequence). The V end lost 5 bases, the J end lost 2 bases, and 21 bases lay between the germline ends. The CDR3 protein is CASSLFLAGRFQETQYF. In DNA, the CDR3 is TGTGCCAGCAGCCTATTTCTGGCAGGGAGGTTTCAAGAGACCCAGTACTTC.

The chain combines TRBV19 with TRBJ1-5, with D perhaps matching TRBD1 (6 bases). V gave up 10 bases and J gave up 6 bases, with 16 bases separating them. The germline V gene encodes CDR1 LNHDA and CDR2 SQIVND (reference sequence). CDR3 length equals 13 residues. The CDR3, as DNA: TGTGCCACCTCGGGGGGACAAGGTCAGCCCCAGCATTTT. This encodes CATSGGQGQPQHF. Using reference TRBV19 and TRBJ1-5 for the parts outside the CDR3, the full variable domain is DGGITQSPKYLFRKEGQNVTLSCEQNLNHDAMYWYRQDPGQGLRLIYYSQIVNDFQKGDIAEGYSVSREKKESFPLTVTSAQKNPTAFYLCATSGGQGQPQHFGDGTRLSIL.

The chain carries TRBV29-1 and TRBJ1-1; D unclear. V was shortened by 6 bases and J by 6 bases, with 20 bases between the two germline ends. Germline CDR1 SQVTM, CDR2 ANQGSEA. CDR3 length: 14 residues. The CDR3 DNA sequence: TGCAGCGTCGTTGATTCAGGAGGAAGGGCTGAAGCTTTCTTT. Protein sequence: CSVVDSGGRAEAFF.

CDR3 loop: CASSPPMSDTQYF. The DNA of the CDR3 is TGTGCCAGCTCCCCTCCTATGTCAGATACGCAGTATTTT. The rearrangement uses TRBV18 and TRBJ2-3, with D unresolved. V was clipped by 6 bases and J by 4 bases, with 11 bases between them. Looked up from germline, CDR1 is KGHSH and CDR2 is LQKENI. The CDR3 length is 13 residues.